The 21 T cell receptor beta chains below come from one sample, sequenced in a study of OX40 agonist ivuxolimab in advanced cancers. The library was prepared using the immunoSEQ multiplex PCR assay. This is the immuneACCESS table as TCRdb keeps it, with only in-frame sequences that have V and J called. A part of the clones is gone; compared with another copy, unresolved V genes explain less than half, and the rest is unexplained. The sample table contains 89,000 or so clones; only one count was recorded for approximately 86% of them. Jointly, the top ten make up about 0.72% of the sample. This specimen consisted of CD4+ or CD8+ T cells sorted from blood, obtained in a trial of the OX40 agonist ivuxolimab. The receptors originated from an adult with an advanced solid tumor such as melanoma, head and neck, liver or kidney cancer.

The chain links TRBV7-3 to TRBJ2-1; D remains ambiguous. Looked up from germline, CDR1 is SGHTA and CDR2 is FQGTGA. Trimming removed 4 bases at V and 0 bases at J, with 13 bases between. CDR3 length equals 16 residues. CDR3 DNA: TGTGCCAGCAGCTCCAACAGTGGAAGCTCCTACAATGAGCAGTTCTTC. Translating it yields CASSSNSGSSYNEQFF.

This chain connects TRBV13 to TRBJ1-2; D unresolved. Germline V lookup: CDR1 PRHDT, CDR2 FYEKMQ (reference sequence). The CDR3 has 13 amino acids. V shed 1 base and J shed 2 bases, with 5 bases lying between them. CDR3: CASSLEQNYGYTF. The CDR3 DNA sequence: TGTGCCAGCAGCTTAGAGCAGAACTATGGCTACACCTTC.

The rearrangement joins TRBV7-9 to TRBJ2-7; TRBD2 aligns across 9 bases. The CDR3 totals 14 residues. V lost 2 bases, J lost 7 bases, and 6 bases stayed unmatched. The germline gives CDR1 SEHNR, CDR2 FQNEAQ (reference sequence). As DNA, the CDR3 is TGTGCCAGCAGCTTAAGCGGGGGGCCAGGGGAGCAGTACTTC. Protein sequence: CASSLSGGPGEQYF.

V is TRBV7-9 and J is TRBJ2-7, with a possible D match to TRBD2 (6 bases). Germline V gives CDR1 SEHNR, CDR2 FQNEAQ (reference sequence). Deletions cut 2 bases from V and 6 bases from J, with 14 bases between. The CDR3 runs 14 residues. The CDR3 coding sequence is TGTGCCAGCAGCTTAAACCGGGAGCCGCTCGAGCAGTACTTC. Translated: CASSLNREPLEQYF.

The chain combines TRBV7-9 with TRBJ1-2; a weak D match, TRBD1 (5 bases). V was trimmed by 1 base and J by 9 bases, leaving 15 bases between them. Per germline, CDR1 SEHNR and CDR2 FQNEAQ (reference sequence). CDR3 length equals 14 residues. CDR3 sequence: CASSLVGARQSYTF. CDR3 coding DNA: TGTGCCAGCAGCTTAGTAGGGGCCAGACAGAGCTACACCTTC. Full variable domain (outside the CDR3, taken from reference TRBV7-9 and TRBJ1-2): DTGVSQNPRHKITKRGQNVTFRCDPISEHNRLYWYRQTLGQGPEFLTYFQNEAQLEKSRLLSDRFSAERPKGSFSTLEIQRTEQGDSAMYLCASSLVGARQSYTFGSGTRLTVV.

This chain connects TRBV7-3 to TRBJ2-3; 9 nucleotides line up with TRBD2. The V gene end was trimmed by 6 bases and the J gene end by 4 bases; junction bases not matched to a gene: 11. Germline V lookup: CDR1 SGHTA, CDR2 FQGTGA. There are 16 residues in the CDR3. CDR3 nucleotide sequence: TGTGCCAGCAGGGGGAATAGCGGGAGTGGCGCAGATACGCAGTATTTT. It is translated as CASRGNSGSGADTQYF. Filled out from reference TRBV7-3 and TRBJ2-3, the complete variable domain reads GAGVSQTPSNKVTEKGKYVELRCDPISGHTALYWYRQSLGQGPEFLIYFQGTGAADDSGLPNDRFFAVRPEGSVSTLKIQRTERGDSAVYLCASRGNSGSGADTQYFGPGTRLTVL.

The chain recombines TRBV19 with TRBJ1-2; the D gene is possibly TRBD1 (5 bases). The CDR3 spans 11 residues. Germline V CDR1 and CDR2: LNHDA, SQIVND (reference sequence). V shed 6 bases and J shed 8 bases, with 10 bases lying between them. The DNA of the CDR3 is TGTGCCAGTAGGGGGGGAAGCGGCTACACCTTC. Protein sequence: CASRGGSGYTF.

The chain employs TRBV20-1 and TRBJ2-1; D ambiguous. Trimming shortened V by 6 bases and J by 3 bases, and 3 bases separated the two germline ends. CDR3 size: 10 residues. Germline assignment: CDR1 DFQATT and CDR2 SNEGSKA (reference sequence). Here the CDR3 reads CSAIYNEQFF. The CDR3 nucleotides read TGCAGTGCCATCTACAATGAGCAGTTCTTC.

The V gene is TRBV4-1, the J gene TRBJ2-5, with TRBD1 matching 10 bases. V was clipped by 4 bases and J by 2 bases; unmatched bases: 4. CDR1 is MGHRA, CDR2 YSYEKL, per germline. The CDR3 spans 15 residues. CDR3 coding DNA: TGCGCCAGCAGCCGCGGACAGGGGGTACAAGAGACCCAGTACTTC. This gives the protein CASSRGQGVQETQYF.

CDR3 DNA: TGTGCCAGCAGCTTAGCGACAGGGTTGCCCGGGGAGCTGTTTTTT. It is translated as CASSLATGLPGELFF. J is TRBJ2-2 and V is TRBV7-8; TRBD1 matches 7 bases. CDR3 size: 15 residues. The junction had 4 bases not matched to a gene; V was cut back by 0 bases and J by 6 bases. Germline-derived CDR1 and CDR2 are SGHVS and FQNEAQ.

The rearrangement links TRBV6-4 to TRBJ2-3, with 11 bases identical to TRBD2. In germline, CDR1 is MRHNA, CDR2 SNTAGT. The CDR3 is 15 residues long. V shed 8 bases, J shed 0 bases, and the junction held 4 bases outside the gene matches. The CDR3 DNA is TGTGCCAGCGGGACTAGCGGTTCTAGCACAGATACGCAGTATTTT. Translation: CASGTSGSSTDTQYF.

The CDR3 DNA reads as TGTGCCTGGAGTGTACATCGGGTTACCGGGGAGCTGTTTTTT. Its translation: CAWSVHRVTGELFF. The J gene is TRBJ2-2, the V gene TRBV30; D uncertain. Trimming removed 0 bases at V and 5 bases at J, with 10 bases between. Germline CDR1 GTSNPN, CDR2 SVGIG (reference sequence). The CDR3 consists of 14 residues.

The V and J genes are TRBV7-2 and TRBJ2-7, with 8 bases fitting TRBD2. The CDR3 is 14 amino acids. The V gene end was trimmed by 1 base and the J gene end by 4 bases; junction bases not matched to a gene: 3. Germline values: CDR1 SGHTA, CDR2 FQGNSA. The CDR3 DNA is TGTGCCAGCAGCTTAGGACGGGAGGGGTACGAGCAGTACTTC. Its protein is CASSLGREGYEQYF.

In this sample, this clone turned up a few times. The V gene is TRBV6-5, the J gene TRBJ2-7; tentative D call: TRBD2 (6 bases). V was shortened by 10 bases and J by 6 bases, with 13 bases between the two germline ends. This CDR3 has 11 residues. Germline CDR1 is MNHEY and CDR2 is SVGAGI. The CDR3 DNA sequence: TGTGCCACCGGAGGGGTTGGCGAGCAGTACTTC. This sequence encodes CATGGVGEQYF.

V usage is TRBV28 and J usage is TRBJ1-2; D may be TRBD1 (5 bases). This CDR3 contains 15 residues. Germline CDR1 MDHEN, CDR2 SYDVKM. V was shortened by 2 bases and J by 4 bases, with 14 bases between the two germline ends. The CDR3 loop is CASSLTGGLFYGYTF. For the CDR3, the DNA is TGTGCCAGCAGTTTAACGGGGGGGTTATTCTATGGCTACACCTTC.

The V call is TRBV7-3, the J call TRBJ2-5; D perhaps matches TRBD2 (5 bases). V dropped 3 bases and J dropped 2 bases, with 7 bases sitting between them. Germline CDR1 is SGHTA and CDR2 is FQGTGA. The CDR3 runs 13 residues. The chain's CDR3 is CASSFGSQETQYF. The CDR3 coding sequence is TGTGCCAGCAGCTTTGGGAGTCAAGAGACCCAGTACTTC.

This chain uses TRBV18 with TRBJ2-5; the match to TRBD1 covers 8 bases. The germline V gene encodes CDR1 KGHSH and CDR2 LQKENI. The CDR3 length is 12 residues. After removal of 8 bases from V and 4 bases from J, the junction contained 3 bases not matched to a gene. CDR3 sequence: CASQTGGETQYF. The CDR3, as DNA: TGTGCCAGCCAAACAGGGGGAGAGACCCAGTACTTC. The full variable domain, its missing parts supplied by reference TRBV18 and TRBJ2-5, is NAGVMQNPRHLVRRRGQEARLRCSPMKGHSHVYWYRQLPEEGLKFMVYLQKENIIDESGMPKERFSAEFPKEGPSILRIQQVVRGDSAAYFCASQTGGETQYFGPGTRLLVL.

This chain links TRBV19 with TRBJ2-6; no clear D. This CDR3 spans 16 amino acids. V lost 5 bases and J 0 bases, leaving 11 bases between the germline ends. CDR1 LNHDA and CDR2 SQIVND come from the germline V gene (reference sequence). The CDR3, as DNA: TGTGCCAGTAGTCCGCCGTTCGGCTCTGGGGCCAACGTCCTGACTTTC. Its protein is CASSPPFGSGANVLTF.

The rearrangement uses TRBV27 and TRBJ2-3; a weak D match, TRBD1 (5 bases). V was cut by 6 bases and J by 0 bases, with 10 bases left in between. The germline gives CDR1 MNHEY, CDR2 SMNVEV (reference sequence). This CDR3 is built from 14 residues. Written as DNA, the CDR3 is TGTGCCAGCAGCACAGGACCTAGCACAGATACGCAGTATTTT. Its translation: CASSTGPSTDTQYF.

The CDR3 reads CASSERPGTSHNNEQFF. CDR3 nucleotide sequence: TGTGCCAGCAGCGAACGCCCCGGGACTAGCCACAACAATGAGCAGTTCTTC. The chain is built from TRBV6-4 and TRBJ2-1; the match to TRBD2 covers 9 bases. After removal of 6 bases from V and 5 bases from J, the junction contained 14 bases not matched to a gene. The CDR3 is 17 residues long. Germline CDR1 is MRHNA and CDR2 is SNTAGT.

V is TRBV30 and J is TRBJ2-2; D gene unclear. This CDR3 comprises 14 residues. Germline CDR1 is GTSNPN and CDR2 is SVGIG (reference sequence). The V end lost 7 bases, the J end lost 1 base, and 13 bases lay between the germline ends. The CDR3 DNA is TGTGCCTCCCAGTCCAAGGGGAACACCGGGGAGCTGTTTTTT. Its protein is CASQSKGNTGELFF.